The 8 T cell receptor beta chains given below trace back to one sample, sequenced in a study of blood T cells in healthy people across ages. The second PCR ran about 6 to 11 cycles with a sample-barcoded 5' primer and J-beta primers. Each CDR3 protein gets one entry after TCRdb re-called the 5' RACE reads with MiXCR. The sample records 500,000 to 650,000 distinct CDR3 sequences, about 27% being singletons. These data were also filed under a second study, of T cells of mothers and their children.

Sequenced input: blood. The receptors come from a boy aged 2 to 10 in good health.

The table lists this clonotype with a few counts. This chain links TRBV24-1 with TRBJ2-1, with a tentative D call TRBD2 (5 bases). The J call is doubtful: the DNA matches TRBJ2-7 better. Germline CDR1 is KGHDR and CDR2 is SFDVKD. The CDR3 has 14 residues. The CDR3 bases are TGTGCCACCAGTCGCCGACGAGGGTCGGGCGAGCAGTACTTC. Amino acid sequence: CATSRRRGSGEQYF.

The chain couples TRBV10-2 to TRBJ2-5; possible D gene TRBD2, 6 bases. Gene TRBJ2-1 matches the end of the DNA better, so the J call may be wrong. This CDR3 spans 10 amino acids. The germline V gene encodes CDR1 WSHSY and CDR2 SAAADI. The CDR3, as DNA: TGCGCCAGCGGGGAGGTGGAGCAGTTCTTC. Encoded protein: CASGEVEQFF.

This clonotype appeared a few times. This chain links TRBV14 with TRBJ1-2, with D possibly matching TRBD1 (6 bases). The ends were cut back, 0 bases at V and 1 base at J, with 18 bases in the middle. Germline CDR1 and CDR2: SGHDN and FVKESK. CDR3 length: 18 amino acids. CDR3 sequence reads: CASSQESPGQRFNYGYTF. The CDR3 region has the DNA TGTGCCAGCAGCCAAGAATCTCCCGGACAGAGATTTAACTATGGCTACACCTTC.

This clonotype showed up just a few times. V usage is TRBV29-1 and J usage is TRBJ2-5; TRBD1 agrees at 7 bases. The better agreement between TRBJ2-7 and the DNA end casts doubt on the J call. In germline, CDR1 is SQVTM, CDR2 ANQGSEA. This CDR3 comprises 11 residues. For the CDR3, the DNA is TGCAGCGGTATCAGGGGGACCGAGCAGTACTTC. Its protein product is CSGIRGTEQYF.

This clonotype appeared a few times. This chain links TRBV5-1 with TRBJ2-7; D could derive from TRBD1 or TRBD2 (5 bases each). V was cut by 0 bases and J by 0 bases, with 10 bases left in between. The CDR3 has 15 amino acids. The germline V gene has CDR1 SGHRS and CDR2 YFSETQ. CDR3 sequence (DNA): TGCGCCAGCAGCTTGGAACCAGGGAGCTCCTACGAGCAGTACTTC. Translating gives CASSLEPGSSYEQYF. Variable domain in full (rest from reference TRBV5-1 and TRBJ2-7): KAGVTQTPRYLIKTRGQQVTLSCSPISGHRSVSWYQQTPGQGLQFLFEYFSETQRNKGNFPGRFSGRQFSNSRSEMNVSTLELGDSALYLCASSLEPGSSYEQYFGPGTRLTVT.

The sample holds a few counts of this clonotype. V and J are TRBV5-5 and TRBJ1-3; 7 nucleotides agree with TRBD1. From germline, CDR1 is SGHKS and CDR2 YYEKEE (reference sequence). CDR3 length: 16 residues. Unmatched junction bases numbered 5, after V lost 1 base and J lost 1 base. CDR3 amino acids: CASSLITGASGNTIYF. CDR3 in DNA: TGTGCCAGCAGCTTGATCACAGGGGCTTCTGGAAACACCATATATTTT.

This clonotype was seen only a few times. The V and J genes are TRBV27 and TRBJ2-5, with a possible D match to TRBD1 (5 bases). The CDR3 runs 15 residues. Germline CDR1 and CDR2: MNHEY and SMNVEV (reference sequence). Trimming pared 5 bases from V and 5 bases from J, leaving 18 bases between. The CDR3 loop reads CASSPGAGRVETQYF. CDR3 sequence (DNA): TGTGCCAGCAGTCCTGGGGCCGGCAGGGTGGAGACCCAGTACTTC.

This chain's CDR3 is CASSPDSHRGELFF. The CDR3 region has the DNA TGTGCCAGCAGCCCTGACTCCCACCGCGGGGAGCTGTTTTTT. The chain couples TRBV7-2 to TRBJ2-2; D gene ambiguous. This CDR3 has 14 residues. Germline V gives CDR1 SGHTA, CDR2 FQGNSA. V lost 5 bases, J lost 7 bases, and 14 bases lay in between.